Each of the 22 T cell receptor beta chains below was sequenced from the same sample in a study of blood T cells in healthy people across ages. Through a sample-barcoded 5' primer and a J-beta primer mix, a second PCR was run for roughly 6 to 11 cycles. TCRdb re-analysed the 5' RACE reads in MiXCR, keeping a single row per CDR3 protein. The table records approximately 1,700,000 distinct CDR3 sequences, around 42% of them present only once. Sequenced: blood. The source is a human donor in good health.

Many counts were recorded for this clonotype. The rearrangement joins TRBV7-3 to TRBJ2-1; 14 positions match TRBD2. V trimming: 5 bases; J trimming: 7 bases; junction bases outside the gene matches: 7. Germline CDR1 SGHTA, CDR2 FQGTGA. The CDR3 spans 16 residues. This CDR3 is CASSPRLAGGLNEQFF. CDR3 sequence (DNA): TGTGCCAGCAGCCCCCGACTAGCGGGGGGGCTAAATGAGCAGTTCTTC.

A few counts support this clonotype. One junction end does not reproduce the germline sequence, and a read error may be involved. This chain connects TRBV9 to TRBJ2-3; 14 positions agree with TRBD2. Germline CDR1 and CDR2: SGDLS and YYNGEE. This CDR3 region has 18 residues. For the CDR3, the DNA is TGTACCAGCAGCGCGGGACTAGCGGGGGCGATAAGCACAGATACGCAGTATTTT. Its protein is CTSSAGLAGAISTDTQYF.

The table lists this clonotype with a count of one. The chain uses TRBV7-8 and TRBJ1-2; TRBD1 agrees at 7 bases. J gave up 1 base and V 5 bases, and 10 bases lay outside the gene matches. CDR1 and CDR2 (germline): SGHVS, FQNEAQ. This CDR3 region has 16 residues. DNA of the CDR3: TGTGCCAGCAGCCCACACAGGGGATTTAGTAACTATGGCTACACCTTC. Its translation: CASSPHRGFSNYGYTF. Filled out from reference TRBV7-8 and TRBJ1-2, the complete variable domain reads GAGVSQSPRYKVAKRGQDVALRCDPISGHVSLFWYQQALGQGPEFLTYFQNEAQLDKSGLPSDRFFAERPEGSVSTLKIQRTQQEDSAVYLCASSPHRGFSNYGYTFGSGTRLTVV.

This sequence joins TRBV3-1 and TRBJ1-2, with 7 bases aligning to TRBD1. Germline V CDR1 and CDR2: LGHDT, YNNKEL (reference sequence). V gave up 0 bases and J gave up 8 bases; unmatched junction bases: 9. CDR3 length: 15 residues. CDR3 nucleotides: TGTGCCAGCAGCCAAGATCAGGGGGGCGTACAAGGCTACACCTTC. Translating gives CASSQDQGGVQGYTF.

This clonotype was picked up a small number of times. The V and J genes are TRBV5-1 and TRBJ2-3; D perhaps matches TRBD2 (5 bases). CDR1 and CDR2 from the germline V gene are SGHRS and YFSETQ. The CDR3 runs 14 residues. Trimming took 0 bases from V and 3 from J, leaving 8 bases between them. DNA of the CDR3: TGCGCCAGCAGCTTGGACGAGGGTACAGATACGCAGTATTTT. Protein: CASSLDEGTDTQYF.

In its sample, this clonotype was seen many times. The rearrangement uses TRBV7-2 and TRBJ2-5; 7 bases align to TRBD1. The CDR3 length is 14 residues. Trimming removed 3 bases from V and 3 bases from J; junction bases left unmatched: 4. The germline gives CDR1 SGHTA, CDR2 FQGNSA. Here the CDR3 reads CASSFNRGEETQYF. The DNA of the CDR3 is TGTGCCAGCAGCTTCAACAGGGGAGAAGAGACCCAGTACTTC.

The chain links TRBV6-6 to TRBJ1-2; TRBD1 matches at 9 bases. CDR1 is MNHNY and CDR2 is SVGAGI in the germline V gene (reference sequence). This CDR3 has 13 residues. Losses at the gene ends were 6 bases for V and 10 bases for J; bases not matched to a gene: 9. As DNA, the CDR3 is TGTGCCAGCAGCCCACAACAGGGGGCAGACTACACCTTC. Amino acid sequence: CASSPQQGADYTF.

The chain is built from TRBV4-1 and TRBJ1-6; D gene unclear. V shed 0 bases and J shed 7 bases, with 10 bases lying between them. The CDR3 is 15 residues long. Germline values: CDR1 MGHRA, CDR2 YSYEKL. In DNA form, the CDR3 reads TGCGCCAGCAGCCAAGACCCGAGATGGAATTCACCCCTCCACTTT. This gives the protein CASSQDPRWNSPLHF.

The table lists this clonotype with a count of one. V gene TRBV6-4 combines with J gene TRBJ2-2; tentatively, D is TRBD1 (6 bases). V gave up 4 bases and J gave up 7 bases, with 16 bases separating them. Germline lookup yields CDR1 MRHNA and CDR2 SNTAGT. The CDR3 sequence is 15 residues long. CDR3 loop: CASSANRAGSGELFF. The CDR3, as DNA: TGTGCCAGCAGTGCGAACAGGGCTGGTAGCGGGGAGCTGTTTTTT.

This clonotype came up many times. The chain is built from TRBV3-1 and TRBJ2-4; no clear D. This CDR3 is 14 amino acids long. Germline V gene sequence: CDR1 LGHDT, CDR2 YNNKEL (reference sequence). The V end lost 1 base, the J end lost 4 bases, and 8 bases lay between the germline ends. The CDR3 DNA reads TGTGCCAGCAGCCAAGGCACAGCTAAAAACATTCAGTACTTC. This codes for CASSQGTAKNIQYF.

This clonotype was counted a few times. The V call is TRBV7-2, the J call TRBJ1-2, with 7 bases aligning to TRBD1. This CDR3 is 14 amino acids long. Looked up from germline, CDR1 is SGHTA and CDR2 is FQGNSA. V lost 6 bases to trimming and J lost 4 bases; unmatched junction nucleotides: 8. DNA of the CDR3: TGTGCCAGCAGGGGGGGACAGCTACTCTATGGCTACACCTTC. Translating gives CASRGGQLLYGYTF.

The chain employs TRBV5-1 and TRBJ2-3, with D unresolved. V was shortened by 0 bases and J by 4 bases, with 15 bases between the two germline ends. The CDR3 has 16 amino acids. Germline CDR1 is SGHRS and CDR2 is YFSETQ. CDR3 protein: CASSLGDSWTADTQYF. DNA of the CDR3: TGCGCCAGCAGCTTGGGAGACTCCTGGACGGCAGATACGCAGTATTTT.

This rearrangement joins TRBV9 to TRBJ2-3; the D is unclear. CDR3 length equals 14 residues. CDR1 and CDR2 from the germline V gene are SGDLS and YYNGEE. V was cut by 0 bases and J by 2 bases, with 7 bases left in between. The CDR3 reads CASSVGHNTDTQYF. CDR3 sequence (DNA): TGTGCCAGCAGCGTAGGGCATAACACAGATACGCAGTATTTT.

V usage is TRBV20-1 and J usage is TRBJ1-5, with 7 bases identical to TRBD1. Germline V gene sequence: CDR1 DFQATT, CDR2 SNEGSKA (reference sequence). This CDR3 is built from 15 residues. V shed 3 bases, J shed 5 bases, and the junction held 10 bases outside the gene matches. In DNA form, the CDR3 reads TGCAGTGCTAGGACAGGGTCCGGAGGTGATCAGCCCCAGCATTTT. Its translation is CSARTGSGGDQPQHF.

The chain employs TRBV12-3 or TRBV12-4 and TRBJ2-1; TRBD2 might be the D (6 bases). The CDR3 runs 15 residues. V was trimmed by 5 bases and J by 0 bases, leaving 11 bases between them. DNA of the CDR3: TGTGCCAGCAGTCCAATAGCGGCCTCCTACAATGAGCAGTTCTTC. The encoded protein is CASSPIAASYNEQFF.

This clonotype appeared many times. The chain uses TRBV20-1 and TRBJ2-7; the D is unclear. Germline V lookup: CDR1 DFQATT, CDR2 SNEGSKA (reference sequence). The V end was cut by 6 bases, the J end by 0 bases, with 12 bases between. CDR3 length: 13 amino acids. CDR3 protein: CSAAPDGSYEQYF. In DNA, the CDR3 is TGCAGTGCCGCTCCCGATGGCTCCTACGAGCAGTACTTC.

The V call is TRBV7-2, the J call TRBJ1-1; D remains unclear. This CDR3 is 13 amino acids long. Between the trimmed V and J ends, which lost 5 bases and 7 bases, there was a span of 14 bases. Germline V lookup: CDR1 SGHTA, CDR2 FQGNSA. CDR3: CASSLESGVEAFF. CDR3 sequence (DNA): TGTGCCAGCAGCCTCGAGTCCGGGGTTGAAGCTTTCTTT.

The chain carries TRBV12-3 or TRBV12-4 and TRBJ1-6; D ambiguous. The CDR3 is 15 residues long. Trimming removed 6 bases at V and 7 bases at J, with 16 bases between. The CDR3 reads CASSSLSRRNSPLHF. In DNA, the CDR3 is TGTGCCAGCAGCTCTCTTTCTCGTCGCAATTCACCCCTCCACTTT.

The rearrangement joins TRBV29-1 to TRBJ2-1, with D perhaps given as TRBD1 or TRBD2 (7 bases each). Germline CDR1 reads SQVTM; CDR2 reads ANQGSEA. V lost 2 bases to trimming and J lost 3 bases, with 20 bases between them. CDR3 size: 17 residues. Written as DNA, the CDR3 is TGCAGCGTTGAATCAGGGAGGGGGCGACGGTACTACAATGAGCAGTTCTTC. Amino acid sequence: CSVESGRGRRYYNEQFF.

The rearrangement links TRBV6-5 to TRBJ1-2, with D possibly matching TRBD1 (5 bases). The V gene's germline CDR1 is MNHEY and CDR2 SVGAGI. This CDR3 is 13 amino acids long. V lost 6 bases to trimming and J lost 7 bases, with 15 bases between them. The CDR3 bases are TGTGCCAGCAGGGTCGCAGGGTTGATTGGCTACACCTTC. Its protein is CASRVAGLIGYTF.

The chain has TRBV20-1 and TRBJ2-5; 10 nucleotides agree with TRBD2. Trimming cost V 0 bases and J 4 bases; bases outside gene matches: 5. The CDR3 is made up of 15 amino acids. Germline-derived CDR1 and CDR2 are DFQATT and SNEGSKA (reference sequence). The CDR3 DNA follows: TGCAGTGCTAGAGATGTACTAGCGGGGAGAGAGACCCAGTACTTC. This translates into CSARDVLAGRETQYF.

The rearrangement links TRBV20-1 to TRBJ1-1; D is ambiguous. Germline V gene data show CDR1 as DFQATT and CDR2 as SNEGSKA (reference sequence). The CDR3 contains 13 residues. Trimming pared 4 bases from V and 1 base from J, leaving 10 bases between. The CDR3 DNA reads as TGCAGTGCTACAGACGGGAGGAACACTGAAGCTTTCTTT. It specifies CSATDGRNTEAFF.